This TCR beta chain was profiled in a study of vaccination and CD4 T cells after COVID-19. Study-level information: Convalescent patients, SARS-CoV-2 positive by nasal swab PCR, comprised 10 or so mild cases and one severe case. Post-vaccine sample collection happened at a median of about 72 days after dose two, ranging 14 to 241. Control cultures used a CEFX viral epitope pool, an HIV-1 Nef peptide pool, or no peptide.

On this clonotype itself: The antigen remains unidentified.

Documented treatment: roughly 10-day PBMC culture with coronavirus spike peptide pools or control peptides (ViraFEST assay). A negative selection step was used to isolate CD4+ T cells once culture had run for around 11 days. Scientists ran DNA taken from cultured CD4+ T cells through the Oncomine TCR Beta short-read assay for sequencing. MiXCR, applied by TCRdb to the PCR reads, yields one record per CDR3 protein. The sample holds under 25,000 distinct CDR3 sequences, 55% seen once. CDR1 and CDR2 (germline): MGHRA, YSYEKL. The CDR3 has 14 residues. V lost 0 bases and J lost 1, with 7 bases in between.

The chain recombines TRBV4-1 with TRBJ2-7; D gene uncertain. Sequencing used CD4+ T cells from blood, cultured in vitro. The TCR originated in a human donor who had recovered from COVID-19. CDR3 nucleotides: TGCGCCAGCAGCCAAGAAATCGTTTCCTACGAGCAGTACTTC. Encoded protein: CASSQEIVSYEQYF.